This T cell receptor beta chain derives from a study of T-cell reconstitution after alpha-beta-depleted transplantation in children. Unique molecular identifiers were incorporated when the TCRbeta library was constructed. TCRdb reanalysed the PCR reads using MiXCR and keeps one entry per CDR3 protein. The repertoire has approximately 520,000 distinct CDR3 sequences, approximately 10% of them found once; the top ten carry around 13%. The table lists this clonotype with a few counts. As yet, its antigen is unknown. The CDR3 spans 14 residues. Germline trimming cut 6 bases from V and 0 bases from J; bases unmatched to any gene: 5. Germline V gene lookup returns CDR1 DFQATT and CDR2 SNEGSKA (reference sequence). Study-wide findings and caveats: T-cell counts and diversity at one year following transplant were attributed mainly to newly produced T cells.

Sequencing was performed on PBMCs, mostly from graft donor cells, taken 180 days after TCRalphabeta/CD19-depleted stem cell transplant. The rearrangement joins TRBV20-1 to TRBJ1-3; TRBD1 matches at 7 bases. The sequence was collected from a female patient under 10 years old who had a stem cell transplant for aplastic anemia, so the T cells may come from the graft donor. CDR3 bases: TGCAGTGCCAGACAGGGCGGCTCTGGAAACACCATATATTTT. This codes for CSARQGGSGNTIYF.